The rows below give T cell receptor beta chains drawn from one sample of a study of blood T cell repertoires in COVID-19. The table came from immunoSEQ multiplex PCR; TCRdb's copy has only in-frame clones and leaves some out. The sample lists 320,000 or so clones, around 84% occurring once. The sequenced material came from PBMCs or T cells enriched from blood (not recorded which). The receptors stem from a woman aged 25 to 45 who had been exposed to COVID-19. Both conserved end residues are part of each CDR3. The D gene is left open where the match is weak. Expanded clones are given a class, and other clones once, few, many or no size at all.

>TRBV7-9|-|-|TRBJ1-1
CASSLADGSAEAFF
TGTGCCAGCAGCTTAGCGGACGGGAGCGCTGAAGCTTTCTTT
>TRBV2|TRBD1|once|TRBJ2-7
CASRQGQGMVGEQYF
TGTGCCAGCAGGCAAGGACAGGGAATGGTGGGGGAGCAGTACTTC
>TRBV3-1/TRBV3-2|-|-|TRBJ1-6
CASSQPSVGTYLGSPLHF
TGTGCCAGCAGCCAACCTTCCGTCGGGACATACCTTGGTTCACCCCTCCACTTT
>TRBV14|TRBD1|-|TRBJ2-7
CASSQRDRVTYEQYF
TGTGCCAGCAGCCAACGAGACAGGGTGACCTACGAGCAGTACTTC
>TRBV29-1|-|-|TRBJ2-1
CSVEGGITYNEQFF
TGCAGCGTTGAGGGCGGGATCACCTACAATGAGCAGTTCTTC
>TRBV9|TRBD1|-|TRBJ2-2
CASSVRGDSYTGELFF
TGTGCCAGCAGCGTGCGTGGGGACAGCTACACCGGGGAGCTGTTTTTT
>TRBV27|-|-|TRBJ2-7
CASGIQSSYEQYF
TGTGCCTCGGGGATTCAGAGCTCCTACGAGCAGTACTTC
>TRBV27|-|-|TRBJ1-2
CASSVGQNYGYTF
TGTGCCAGCAGCGTTGGACAGAACTATGGCTACACCTTC
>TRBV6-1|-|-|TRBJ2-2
CASSEVDTNTGELFF
TGTGCCAGCAGTGAAGTAGATACGAACACCGGGGAGCTGTTTTTT
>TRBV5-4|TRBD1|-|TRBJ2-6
CASSFGQGAPGANVLTF
TGTGCCAGCAGCTTTGGACAGGGGGCCCCTGGGGCCAACGTCCTGACTTTC
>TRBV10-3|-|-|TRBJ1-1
CATYRDLSTEAFF
TGTGCCACCTACAGGGACCTGTCCACTGAAGCTTTCTTT
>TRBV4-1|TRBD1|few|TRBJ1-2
CASSQGGQFNYGYTF
TGCGCCAGCAGCCAAGGGGGACAGTTTAACTATGGCTACACCTTC
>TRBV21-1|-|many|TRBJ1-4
CASSGPRGRDEKLFF
TGTGCCAGCAGCGGCCCAAGAGGGCGCGACGAAAAACTGTTTTTT
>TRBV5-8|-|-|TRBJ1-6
CASSLGESSYNSPLHF
TGTGCCAGCAGCTTAGGGGAAAGCTCCTATAATTCACCCCTCCACTTT
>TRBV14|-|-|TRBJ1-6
CASSQSQGSTTSPLHF
TGTGCCAGCAGCCAAAGTCAGGGTTCAACTACTTCACCCCTCCACTTT